This T cell receptor beta chain was profiled in a study of graft-versus-host responses after intestinal transplantation (dated by TCRdb to the early 2020s). Background on the whole study: Recipients received multivisceral, liver-intestinal, or isolated intestinal transplants. Alloreactive clones were identified by sequencing pre-transplant mixed lymphocyte reaction products and comparing them with unstimulated pre-transplant donor and recipient T cells. Of the 20 to 25 intestinal transplant recipients enrolled in the cohort, one of whom was a retransplant, 3 patients without pretransplant specimens were excluded. A peak of at least 4% donor T cells among recipient peripheral blood mononuclear cells was the definition used for donor T cell macrochimerism. After intestinal transplantation, graft-versus-host and host-versus-graft alloreactive T cell clones were followed in the graft, circulation and bone marrow using bulk TCR-beta CDR3 sequencing. Rather than being sequenced by the commercial service, samples from a few later patients were sequenced in-house on an Illumina MiSeq and processed with MiXCR. Every recipient was given anti-thymocyte globulin induction, then maintenance tacrolimus and steroids for approximately 3 years. Broader findings and caveats from the paper: Patients with donor T cell macrochimerism had high GvH to HvG T cell clonal ratios in their allografts. GvH clones were found in recipient bone marrow, and some of the GvH clones appeared earlier in ileal mucosa or blood, which is consistent with an intestinal mucosal origin. Conclusions were limited by the relatively low number and heterogeneity of intestinal transplant patients. Early after transplant, peak levels of circulating GvH clones were associated with declines in HvG clones.

With respect to this clone: Its antigen has not been determined. Base qualities are not provided; no much larger clone lies one nucleotide away.

The sample's time point label, decoded: cells obtained before transplantation from donor or recipient. CD3+CD4+ and CD3+CD8+ populations were FACS-sorted from unstimulated pre-transplant donor and recipient cells taken from spleen or lymph nodes. Preparation of the library involved the immunoSEQ multiplex PCR assay. In most patients, genomic DNA was isolated using the Qiagen DNeasy Blood and Tissue Kit and sent frozen to Adaptive Biotechnologies for TCR sequencing. For most patients, genomic DNA was subjected to high-throughput TCR-beta CDR3 sequencing by Adaptive Biotechnologies. The study's processing was this. Adaptive's ImmunoSEQ software supplied the TCR sequencing data for more than 15 patients, while MiXCR and VDJtools were used to process a few other patients. CD4 versus CD8 sorting errors were corrected by removing sequences found in both subsets at a frequency ratio below 5:1. CDR3 nucleotide sequences shared between donor and recipient were removed because the origin of such sequences could not be assigned. To count as alloreactive, a clone needed at least 2-fold expansion over unstimulated cells and a minimum CFSE-low frequency of 0.002% (template counts) or 0.001% (read counts). Mappable clones were those detected in sequenced pre-transplant spleen, lymph node, or MLR CFSE-low populations of the donor or recipient. The cumulative frequency of alloreactive clones was calculated as a percentage of all sequences, weighted by copy number. TCRdb holds this immuneACCESS table with in-frame rearrangements only. Some clones are missing; in checked studies, unresolved V genes explain under half, and the rest has no known cause. V and J calls and clone size are as listed in that table; D and trimming were resolved from the DNA. Within this sample are roughly 90,000 clones, with less than 90% of them counted one time only. 0.28% of the sample is in the top ten clones.

Per the germline V gene (reference sequence), MNHNY is the CDR1 and SVGAGI is the CDR2. V is pruned by 7 bases and J by 3 bases, leaving 11 bases of the junction without a gene match. The CDR3 measures 16 amino acids from cysteine to phenylalanine. The only DNA kept is the CDR3, 48 bases in frame from the first base. This sequence uses TRBV6-6 and TRBJ1-1; 10 bases in the middle match TRBD1. This clonotype was obtained from a human donor who was the organ donor for an intestinal transplant. Here the sequenced sample was unstimulated CD4+ T cells sorted from spleen or lymph node cells, taken before transplant. The nucleotide sequence reads TGTGCCAGCATCCTAGGAGGACAGGGGGGGGACACTGAAGCTTTCTTT. Its amino acids are CASILGGQGGDTEAFF.